The T cell receptor beta chain under discussion was sequenced for a study of cytomegalovirus exposure and HLA in healthy donors. Turning to the study itself: Early released data comprised about 85 million unique TCRs from HLA-typed donors.

Findings and limits, study-wide: Sequencing likely caused a cluster of highly shared sequence variants.

13 Jbeta primers and 60 Vbeta primers were used for the PCR. Only in-frame clones appear in the TCRdb table, and some are missing; sequencing was by immunoSEQ multiplex PCR. The data hold about 140,000 clones, with about two thirds observed a single time. Comment on this clone: Its target is not known.

This sequence originates from a man in his forties or fifties in good health and CMV-seropositive. Input material: PBMCs.

The CDR3 DNA sequence: TGCGCCAGCAGCCCAACTAGCACAGATACGCAGTATTTT. Amino acids: CASSPTSTDTQYF. The rearrangement links TRBV5-1 to TRBJ2-3; D remains ambiguous. From germline, CDR1 is SGHRS and CDR2 YFSETQ. The length of the CDR3 is 13 residues. V gave up 4 bases and J gave up 0 bases, with 6 bases separating them.